The TCR beta chain under discussion was sequenced for a study of a mutant IDH1 vaccine in newly diagnosed glioma. Study at large: Treated patients, approximately 62% male and around 38% female, averaged roughly 43 years of age. Patients had received radiotherapy, temozolomide, or both previously, most receiving both. Study findings and constraints: Immune responses induced by the vaccine were seen in 80% to 95% of patients, spanning multiple MHC alleles.

Concerning this clone itself: Its antigen remains unknown.

Profiling relied on immunoSEQ multiplex PCR, and the TCRdb table lists in-frame clones only, not all of them. The table records tens of thousands of clones, around 92% of them present only once. Described time point: week 35, safety follow-up. The study gave 300 ug of mutant IDH1 20-mer peptide per vaccine dose, with topical imiquimod. The study enrolled donors with new WHO grade 3 or 4 IDH1-mutant, ATRX-lost astrocytomas. Germline V gene sequence: CDR1 SGHRS, CDR2 YFSETQ. V was clipped by 1 base and J by 1 base, with 12 bases between them. The CDR3 totals 15 residues. This material consisted of PBMCs, taken from a glioma patient whose treatment included an IDH1 peptide vaccine. This TCR came from a man aged 45-60 years with glioma. This chain joins TRBV5-1 and TRBJ2-7; TRBD1 is a possible D gene (6 bases). The CDR3 coding sequence is TGCGCCAGCAGCTTGCTACAGGGCGGGTCCTACGAGCAGTACTTC. Protein product: CASSLLQGGSYEQYF.